A single sample is the source of the 19 T cell receptor beta chains below, sequenced in a study of blood T cell repertoires in COVID-19. Profiling relied on immunoSEQ multiplex PCR, and the TCRdb table lists in-frame clones only, not all of them. The sample shows tens of thousands of clones, approximately 86% of them seen only once. Sequenced sample: peripheral blood. The receptors were sampled from a human donor in a cohort sampled during active COVID-19.

This chain uses TRBV5-4 with TRBJ1-4, with a possible D match to TRBD1 (6 bases). V was trimmed by 0 bases and J by 8 bases, leaving 8 bases between them. Germline loops: CDR1 SGHNT, CDR2 YYREEE (reference sequence). The CDR3 loop spans 13 amino acids. The CDR3 nucleotides are TGTGCCAGCAGCTTGGGGACAGCGGAAAAACTGTTTTTT. This translates into CASSLGTAEKLFF.

This sequence joins TRBV5-4 and TRBJ1-4; D gene uncertain. CDR3 length: 16 residues. The germline V gene has CDR1 SGHNT and CDR2 YYREEE (reference sequence). V was pared by 0 bases and J by 3 bases, with 12 bases between. The CDR3 spells CASSLDRPSSNEKLFF. Here the CDR3 DNA reads TGTGCCAGCAGCTTGGATCGCCCAAGCTCTAATGAAAAACTGTTTTTT.

This CDR3 is CASSLGISGANVLTF. CDR3 nucleotide sequence: TGTGCCAGCAGCTTAGGTATCTCTGGGGCCAACGTCCTGACTTTC. The chain combines TRBV7-9 with TRBJ2-6; unclear D gene. V was trimmed by 1 base and J by 0 bases, leaving 4 bases between them. The CDR3 is 15 amino acids. Germline V lookup: CDR1 SEHNR, CDR2 FQNEAQ (reference sequence). The whole variable domain, remainder taken from reference TRBV7-9 and TRBJ2-6, is DTGVSQNPRHKITKRGQNVTFRCDPISEHNRLYWYRQTLGQGPEFLTYFQNEAQLEKSRLLSDRFSAERPKGSFSTLEIQRTEQGDSAMYLCASSLGISGANVLTFGAGSRLTVL.

A note on this clone: The junction shows a germline mismatch at one end, possibly a read error. This chain joins TRBV11-2 and TRBJ1-4, with 7 nucleotides matching TRBD1. This CDR3 is built from 15 residues. Per the germline V gene, CDR1 is SGHAT and CDR2 is FQNNGV. CDR3 residues: CASSIDRAANEKLFF. CDR3 in DNA: TGTGCCAGCAGCATAGACAGGGCTGCTAATGAAAAACTGTTTTTT.

This chain uses TRBV19 with TRBJ2-3; TRBD1 is a possible D gene (6 bases). Germline V gene sequence: CDR1 LNHDA, CDR2 SQIVND (reference sequence). The CDR3 spans 14 residues. V lost 8 bases to trimming and J lost 6 bases, with 18 bases between them. CDR3 nucleotides: TGTGCCAGTGGGCAGGGGCTCCCGTCGGATACGCAGTATTTT. As protein: CASGQGLPSDTQYF. Filled out from reference TRBV19 and TRBJ2-3, the complete variable domain reads DGGITQSPKYLFRKEGQNVTLSCEQNLNHDAMYWYRQDPGQGLRLIYYSQIVNDFQKGDIAEGYSVSREKKESFPLTVTSAQKNPTAFYLCASGQGLPSDTQYFGPGTRLTVL.

This clone showed up just once. The chain couples TRBV5-6 to TRBJ2-7, with 9 bases that match TRBD1. This CDR3 is 12 amino acids long. The trim removed 7 bases at V and 4 bases at J, leaving 3 bases unmatched. Looked up from germline, CDR1 is SGHDT and CDR2 is YYEEEE. The DNA of the CDR3 is TGTGCCAGCGGGACAGGGAGATACGAGCAGTACTTC. Translated, it gives CASGTGRYEQYF.

This sequence joins TRBV9 and TRBJ1-2; D not resolved. V lost 3 bases, J lost 1 base, and 7 bases lay in between. Germline CDR1 and CDR2: SGDLS and YYNGEE. This CDR3 is 13 amino acids long. CDR3 sequence (DNA): TGTGCCAGCAGCGACAGTGATAACTATGGCTACACCTTC. It specifies CASSDSDNYGYTF.

The chain is built from TRBV13 and TRBJ1-1, with D uncertain. This CDR3 region has 14 residues. Trimming took off 5 bases at V and 7 bases at J, with 17 bases between the two ends. Germline CDR1 and CDR2: PRHDT and FYEKMQ (reference sequence). The CDR3 reads CASSTLSRGDEAFF. The CDR3 bases are TGTGCCAGCAGCACTCTTAGCCGCGGCGATGAAGCTTTCTTT. The whole variable domain, remainder taken from reference TRBV13 and TRBJ1-1, is AAGVIQSPRHLIKEKRETATLKCYPIPRHDTVYWYQQGPGQDPQFLISFYEKMQSDKGSIPDRFSAQQFSDYHSELNMSSLELGDSALYFCASSTLSRGDEAFFGQGTRLTVV.

V and J are TRBV27 and TRBJ1-2; 9 bases agree with TRBD1. The CDR3 spans 15 residues. The junction had 9 bases not matched to a gene; V was cut back by 6 bases and J by 4 bases. From germline, CDR1 is MNHEY and CDR2 SMNVEV (reference sequence). In nucleotides, the CDR3 is TGTGCCAGCAGCCCAATCCGGGACAGGGTCTATGGCTACACCTTC. Translation gives CASSPIRDRVYGYTF.

The rearrangement links TRBV6-5 to TRBJ2-7; D is unclear. With 9 bases removed from V and 2 bases from J, the gap between germline ends came to 11 bases. Germline V gene data show CDR1 as MNHEY and CDR2 as SVGAGI. The CDR3 totals 12 residues. CDR3: CARSRVAYEQYF. The CDR3 nucleotides are TGTGCCAGGAGCCGGGTTGCCTACGAGCAGTACTTC.

This chain uses TRBV4-1 with TRBJ1-5; TRBD1 is a possible D gene (5 bases). CDR3 length: 17 residues. V was pared by 0 bases and J by 1 base, with 13 bases between. The germline gives CDR1 MGHRA, CDR2 YSYEKL. In nucleotides, the CDR3 is TGCGCCAGCAGCCAAGAATATGGCGGGGGGAGCAATCAGCCCCAGCATTTT. It translates to CASSQEYGGGSNQPQHF.

The genes are TRBV9 and TRBJ1-1; 7 positions agree with TRBD1. The CDR3 covers 15 residues. Unmatched junction bases numbered 6, after V lost 4 bases and J lost 0 bases. Per the germline V gene, CDR1 is SGDLS and CDR2 is YYNGEE. The CDR3 loop reads CASSPRTGLNTEAFF. The DNA for the CDR3 is TGTGCCAGCAGCCCGCGGACAGGTCTGAACACTGAAGCTTTCTTT.

This rearrangement joins TRBV27 to TRBJ2-3, with a possible D match to TRBD1 (6 bases). The CDR3 spans 13 residues. Germline V lookup: CDR1 MNHEY, CDR2 SMNVEV (reference sequence). V was pared by 6 bases and J by 4 bases, with 11 bases between. The CDR3 spells CASSPTGSDTQYF. The DNA for the CDR3 is TGTGCCAGCAGCCCTACAGGGTCAGATACGCAGTATTTT.

The rearrangement links TRBV2 to TRBJ2-1; D possibly corresponds to TRBD1 (6 bases). The germline V gene encodes CDR1 SNHLY and CDR2 FYNNEI. This CDR3 has 15 amino acids. The V and J ends lost 6 bases and 9 bases respectively, with 21 bases between them. CDR3 in amino acids: CASSRDTNPAGEQFF. Written as DNA, the CDR3 is TGTGCCAGCAGCCGGGACACGAACCCCGCAGGTGAGCAGTTCTTC.

V and J are TRBV30 and TRBJ2-1, with TRBD2 matching 8 bases. Losses at the gene ends were 3 bases for V and 3 bases for J; bases not matched to a gene: 4. The CDR3 has 14 residues. Per germline, CDR1 GTSNPN and CDR2 SVGIG (reference sequence). The CDR3 DNA sequence: TGTGCCTGGAGGGCGGGAGGTGACTACAATGAGCAGTTCTTC. It specifies CAWRAGGDYNEQFF. The full variable domain, rest sourced from reference TRBV30 and TRBJ2-1, is SQTIHQWPATLVQPVGSPLSLECTVEGTSNPNLYWYRQAAGRGLQLLFYSVGIGQISSEVPQNLSASRPQDRQFILSSKKLLLSDSGFYLCAWRAGGDYNEQFFGPGTRLTVL.

This chain links TRBV27 with TRBJ2-1; TRBD2 aligns across 15 bases. Germline assignment: CDR1 MNHEY and CDR2 SMNVEV (reference sequence). The CDR3 spans 18 residues. The V and J ends lost 5 bases and 0 bases, in that order; junction bases with no gene match: 5. The CDR3 sequence is CASSIGTSGRSSYNEQFF. CDR3 sequence (DNA): TGTGCCAGCAGTATTGGGACTAGCGGGAGGAGCTCCTACAATGAGCAGTTCTTC.

V and J are TRBV5-6 and TRBJ2-6; TRBD1 agrees at 7 bases. Trimming at V came to 5 bases and at J to 4 bases, leaving 12 bases not matched to a gene. CDR3 length equals 17 residues. Germline-derived CDR1 and CDR2 are SGHDT and YYEEEE. CDR3 coding DNA: TGTGCCAGCAGTCTTTTGACAGGGCCCCCCGGGGCCAACGTCCTGACTTTC. This encodes CASSLLTGPPGANVLTF.

V is TRBV11-2 and J is TRBJ2-1; TRBD2 matches 14 bases. With 1 base clipped from V and 1 base from J, the junction kept 3 bases outside the gene matches. CDR1 is SGHAT and CDR2 is FQNNGV in the germline V gene. The CDR3 extends over 18 amino acids. For the CDR3, the DNA is TGTGCCAGCAGCTTAGGACTAGCGGGAGGGATATCCTACAATGAGCAGTTCTTC. Translation gives CASSLGLAGGISYNEQFF.

The V and J genes are TRBV5-4 and TRBJ2-1, with D tentatively TRBD2 (5 bases). CDR3 length: 12 residues. Germline V gene data show CDR1 as SGHNT and CDR2 as YYREEE (reference sequence). V was trimmed by 4 bases and J by 5 bases, leaving 7 bases between them. The CDR3 loop is CASSPGNNEQFF. The CDR3 DNA reads as TGTGCCAGCAGCCCCGGGAACAATGAGCAGTTCTTC.